Given below is one T cell receptor (beta chain) in context. The germline V gene has CDR1 LNHDA and CDR2 SQIVND (reference sequence). Trimming took off 1 base at V and 6 bases at J, with 15 bases between the two ends. This CDR3 is built from 15 residues. Original handling: The assay estimated nucleated cells by amplifying reference gene primers. The repertoire was sequenced with immunoSEQ multiplex PCR; TCRdb's copy has only in-frame clones and lacks some. V and J calls and clone size are those listed in that table; D and trimming were worked out from the DNA. The top ten hold 4.8% of the sample, which has around 41,000 clones, more than 75% seen once. The record originates from a study of blood T cell repertoires in COVID-19. Study-level information: Sites in the United States, Italy and Spain provided acute and convalescent COVID-19 samples. Nucleic acid was either cDNA or gDNA, and it came from T cells, B-cell-depleted T cells, or PBMCs.

The sequence came from a human donor in a cohort sampled during active COVID-19. The gene calls are TRBV19 and TRBJ1-1, with D maybe TRBD1 (5 bases). The sample was peripheral blood. CDR3 bases: TGTGCCAGTAGTATAGCAGGGTCCTTCAACGCTGAAGCTTTCTTT. Protein product: CASSIAGSFNAEAFF.